Each of the 30 T cell receptor beta chains below was sequenced from the same sample in a study of CD8 T cells in Susac syndrome. cDNA came from around 0.54 to 1 ug RNA primed by random hexamers. TCRdb ran MiXCR on the immunoSEQ multiplex PCR reads and lists one entry per CDR3 protein. The table includes roughly 130,000 distinct CDR3 sequences, about 94% detected once. The material sequenced was CD4+ T cells from PBMCs. The receptors were sampled from a human donor with multiple sclerosis.

The chain combines TRBV7-3 with TRBJ1-2; no clear D gene. The length of the CDR3 is 14 residues. Germline assignment: CDR1 SGHTA and CDR2 FQGTGA. The V gene lost 4 bases and the J gene lost 4 bases, with 13 bases spanning the gap. The CDR3 nucleotides read TGTGCCAGCAGCTCGGCCGGGCCCCCCTATGGCTACACCTTC. Amino acids: CASSSAGPPYGYTF.

J is TRBJ2-2 and V is TRBV24-1, with TRBD1 matching over 7 bases. CDR3 size: 17 residues. The germline CDR1 and CDR2 sequences are KGHDR and SFDVKD. V dropped 0 bases and J dropped 5; count of bases not matched to a gene: 8. CDR3 bases: TGTGCCACCAGTGATTTGAGTAGACAGGGAGCGACCGGGGAGCTGTTTTTT. Translation: CATSDLSRQGATGELFF.

The chain is built from TRBV7-9 and TRBJ1-1; D is unclear. This CDR3 is built from 11 residues. Germline loops: CDR1 SEHNR, CDR2 FQNEAQ (reference sequence). V was clipped by 8 bases and J by 1 base, with 5 bases between them. In DNA form, the CDR3 reads TGTGCCAGCTTCGGGAACACTGAAGCTTTCTTT. Encoded protein: CASFGNTEAFF.

V and J are TRBV6-2 or TRBV6-3 and TRBJ2-1; 8 nucleotides align to TRBD1. CDR3 length: 11 residues. Germline CDR1 MNHEY, CDR2 SVGEGT. With V trimmed by 6 bases and J by 15 bases, 7 bases remained unmatched. The CDR3 spells CASSDRGGRFF. The CDR3 DNA reads TGTGCCAGCAGCGACAGGGGAGGTCGGTTCTTC.

The chain uses TRBV9 and TRBJ2-2; 8 bases align to TRBD2. This CDR3 is built from 15 residues. The ends lost 0 bases at V and 8 bases at J; junction bases unmatched: 6. Germline V gene sequence: CDR1 SGDLS, CDR2 YYNGEE. The CDR3 sequence: CASSVGGGLSGELFF. The CDR3 bases are TGTGCCAGCAGCGTAGGCGGGGGGTTATCTGGGGAGCTGTTTTTT.

The CDR3 DNA reads TGTGCCAGCAGCGTAGAGGGGATCTCTGGAAACACCATATATTTT. Its translation is CASSVEGISGNTIYF. This chain connects TRBV9 to TRBJ1-3; TRBD1 might be the D (5 bases). Germline assignment: CDR1 SGDLS and CDR2 YYNGEE. The V and J ends lost 0 bases and 0 bases respectively, with 7 bases between them. The length of the CDR3 is 15 residues.

The chain carries TRBV11-1 and TRBJ2-5, with D perhaps TRBD1 or TRBD2 (6 bases each). This CDR3 is built from 13 residues. Looked up from germline, CDR1 is SGHAT and CDR2 is FQDESV (reference sequence). The V end was cut by 6 bases, the J end by 5 bases, with 13 bases between. The CDR3 spells CASRLPGAETQYF. CDR3 bases: TGTGCCAGCAGACTGCCGGGGGCTGAGACCCAGTACTTC.

The CDR3 DNA is TGTGCCAGCAGTCCCACAGGCTTTTCTGAAGCTTTCTTT. Its protein product is CASSPTGFSEAFF. The chain is built from TRBV12-3 or TRBV12-4 and TRBJ1-1; TRBD1 is a possible D gene (5 bases). Trimming removed 5 bases from V and 6 bases from J, with 13 bases in between. CDR3 length: 13 residues.

The chain combines TRBV14 with TRBJ2-3; TRBD1 matches at 11 bases. V shed 5 bases, J shed 4 bases, and the junction held 8 bases outside the gene matches. The CDR3 loop spans 16 amino acids. CDR1 and CDR2 from the germline V gene are SGHDN and FVKESK. CDR3 nucleotides: TGTGCCAGCAGCGAAATAAGGACAGGGGGCGCAGATACGCAGTATTTT. Protein product: CASSEIRTGGADTQYF.

The chain uses TRBV6-6 and TRBJ1-2; 7 bases line up with TRBD1. The length of the CDR3 is 13 residues. CDR1 and CDR2 (germline): MNHNY, SVGAGI (reference sequence). V lost 7 bases and J lost 1; bases outside the gene matches: 3. CDR3 protein: CASTRDSNYGYTF. The CDR3 region has the DNA TGTGCCAGCACCCGGGACAGTAACTATGGCTACACCTTC.

In its sample, this clonotype was seen once. This rearrangement joins TRBV7-9 to TRBJ1-3; no definite D call. The length of the CDR3 is 17 residues. The V gene's germline CDR1 is SEHNR and CDR2 FQNEAQ (reference sequence). Between the trimmed V and J ends, which lost 4 bases and 0 bases, there was a span of 16 bases. The CDR3 bases are TGTGCCAGCAGCTCATCCCCCGCTGCGGGCTCTGGAAACACCATATATTTT. Protein product: CASSSSPAAGSGNTIYF.

The gene calls are TRBV5-4 and TRBJ1-1; 7 nucleotides align to TRBD1. CDR3 length equals 16 residues. Germline V gene data show CDR1 as SGHNT and CDR2 as YYREEE (reference sequence). V dropped 3 bases and J dropped 5; count of bases not matched to a gene: 13. This chain's CDR3 is CASSWGLTGVGTEAFF. The CDR3 region has the DNA TGTGCCAGCAGCTGGGGACTAACAGGGGTAGGGACTGAAGCTTTCTTT.

The gene calls are TRBV7-2 and TRBJ1-2, with 9 nucleotides matching TRBD1. The CDR3 loop spans 14 amino acids. Germline CDR1 reads SGHTA; CDR2 reads FQGNSA. V shed 5 bases and J 4 bases; nucleotides not matched to a gene: 5. DNA for the CDR3: TGTGCCAGCAGCCCTAGACAGGGGGGCTATGGCTACACCTTC. Its translation is CASSPRQGGYGYTF. The full variable domain, rest sourced from reference TRBV7-2 and TRBJ1-2, is GAGVSQSPSNKVTEKGKDVELRCDPISGHTALYWYRQSLGQGLEFLIYFQGNSAPDKSGLPSDRFSAERTGGSVSTLTIQRTQQEDSAVYLCASSPRQGGYGYTFGSGTRLTVV.

V gene TRBV28 combines with J gene TRBJ1-6, with a tentative D call TRBD1 (5 bases). Germline-derived CDR1 and CDR2 are MDHEN and SYDVKM. This CDR3 has 13 amino acids. Deletions cut 6 bases from V and 10 bases from J, with 13 bases between. CDR3 DNA: TGTGCCAGCAGCGGACAATCGGGGTCACCCCTCCACTTT. The encoded protein is CASSGQSGSPLHF.

V and J are TRBV7-2 and TRBJ1-1, with D possibly TRBD1 on 5 matching bases. CDR1 SGHTA and CDR2 FQGNSA come from the germline V gene. Trimming pared 7 bases from V and 1 base from J, leaving 13 bases between. There are 14 residues in the CDR3. CDR3: CASTPMGGNTEAFF. The CDR3 region has the DNA TGTGCCAGCACCCCCATGGGGGGGAACACTGAAGCTTTCTTT.

This clonotype showed up just once. V is TRBV5-1 and J is TRBJ2-7; the D is unclear. The germline V gene has CDR1 SGHRS and CDR2 YFSETQ. CDR3 length: 16 amino acids. Trimming cost V 0 bases and J 0 bases, with 13 bases left between them. CDR3 amino acids: CASSLAQTTSSYEQYF. CDR3 nucleotides: TGCGCCAGCAGCTTGGCCCAAACAACCAGCTCCTACGAGCAGTACTTC.

This clonotype has just one count. Its ends do not fully match the called genes, so a read error is possible. The rearrangement joins TRBV7-2 to TRBJ2-7, with D hard to call. The CDR3 covers 15 residues. Germline V gene sequence: CDR1 SGHTA, CDR2 FQGNSA. CDR3 nucleotide sequence: TGTGCCAGCAGCTCAAAACCCGGGTACTCCTACGAGCAGTCCTTC. Protein product: CASSSKPGYSYEQSF.

The count of this clonotype is one. CDR3 sequence reads: CASSSLDRGLYGYTF. CDR3 sequence (DNA): TGTGCCAGCTCATCTCTGGACAGGGGCCTCTATGGCTACACCTTC. This chain links TRBV18 with TRBJ1-2; 9 positions match TRBD1. Germline trimming cut 5 bases from V and 4 bases from J; bases unmatched to any gene: 8. The length of the CDR3 is 15 residues. The germline gives CDR1 KGHSH, CDR2 LQKENI.

This chain uses TRBV4-1 with TRBJ2-7; no reliable D call. V was clipped by 3 bases and J by 4 bases, with 13 bases between them. The CDR3 spans 14 residues. In germline, CDR1 is MGHRA, CDR2 YSYEKL. The CDR3 nucleotides are TGCGCCAGCAGCCAGTCCCCGGCCTCTTACGAGCAGTACTTC. Amino acids: CASSQSPASYEQYF.

This chain joins TRBV13 and TRBJ2-1, with D possibly being TRBD1 (6 bases). V lost 5 bases, J lost 0 bases, and 17 bases lay in between. Germline values: CDR1 PRHDT, CDR2 FYEKMQ (reference sequence). This CDR3 is 17 amino acids long. In DNA form, the CDR3 reads TGTGCCAGCAGCGGCAGCAGGGGCTCAAGCTCCTACAATGAGCAGTTCTTC. Its translation: CASSGSRGSSSYNEQFF. Full variable domain (rest looked up from reference TRBV13 and TRBJ2-1): AAGVIQSPRHLIKEKRETATLKCYPIPRHDTVYWYQQGPGQDPQFLISFYEKMQSDKGSIPDRFSAQQFSDYHSELNMSSLELGDSALYFCASSGSRGSSSYNEQFFGPGTRLTVL.

The genes are TRBV20-1 and TRBJ2-2; no firm D call. The CDR3 covers 14 residues. Per the germline V gene, CDR1 is DFQATT and CDR2 is SNEGSKA (reference sequence). Trimming removed 6 bases at V and 1 base at J, with 12 bases between. Here the CDR3 DNA reads TGCAGTGCACCCGGTCCTGGGAACACCGGGGAGCTGTTTTTT. Its protein product is CSAPGPGNTGELFF.

The chain uses TRBV7-2 and TRBJ2-7; D is perhaps TRBD2 (5 bases). V lost 4 bases and J 0 bases, leaving 13 bases between the germline ends. The germline V gene has CDR1 SGHTA and CDR2 FQGNSA. CDR3 length: 15 amino acids. The CDR3 sequence: CASSSRIGSSYEQYF. In DNA, the CDR3 is TGTGCCAGCAGCTCGCGGATAGGGAGCTCCTACGAGCAGTACTTC.

The gene calls are TRBV3-1 and TRBJ1-2; no definite D call. The CDR3 covers 14 residues. V was clipped by 0 bases and J by 13 bases, with 18 bases between them. Germline V gene sequence: CDR1 LGHDT, CDR2 YNNKEL (reference sequence). CDR3 sequence reads: CASSQDIRGFTGTF. CDR3 bases: TGTGCCAGCAGCCAAGATATTAGAGGTTTCACGGGCACCTTC.

The CDR3 here is CASSLGRTFNNEQFF. The DNA for the CDR3 is TGTGCCAGCAGCCTGGGACGTACCTTTAACAATGAGCAGTTCTTC. The chain uses TRBV5-4 and TRBJ2-1; possibly TRBD1 or TRBD2 for D (5 bases each). Deletions cut 4 bases from V and 5 bases from J, with 16 bases between. This CDR3 is 15 amino acids long. CDR1 is SGHNT and CDR2 is YYREEE in the germline V gene (reference sequence).

The chain employs TRBV6-2 or TRBV6-3 and TRBJ1-2; 7 nucleotides match TRBD1. The J segment lost 2 bases and the V segment lost 6 bases, leaving 6 bases of the junction unmatched. CDR3 length equals 14 residues. Germline V CDR1 and CDR2: MNHEY, SVGEGT. The CDR3 protein is CASRRDSTNYGYTF. CDR3 nucleotides: TGTGCCAGCAGAAGGGACAGCACAAACTATGGCTACACCTTC.

The gene calls are TRBV5-1 and TRBJ2-5; 8 nucleotides align to TRBD2. V was clipped by 5 bases and J by 5 bases; unmatched bases: 17. The germline CDR1 and CDR2 sequences are SGHRS and YFSETQ. The CDR3 is made up of 17 amino acids. CDR3 loop: CASSWAAGAPRGETQYF. In nucleotides, the CDR3 is TGCGCCAGCAGTTGGGCAGCGGGAGCACCGCGGGGGGAGACCCAGTACTTC.

The rearrangement joins TRBV7-2 to TRBJ2-5; TRBD1 or TRBD2 may be the D gene (6 bases each). CDR3 length: 15 amino acids. The germline V gene encodes CDR1 SGHTA and CDR2 FQGNSA. The V and J ends lost 3 bases and 4 bases respectively, with 15 bases between them. In nucleotides, the CDR3 is TGTGCCAGCAGCTTTTCGGGGGCCAGTGGAGAGACCCAGTACTTC. Translated: CASSFSGASGETQYF. The complete variable domain, with remaining parts taken from reference TRBV7-2 and TRBJ2-5, reads GAGVSQSPSNKVTEKGKDVELRCDPISGHTALYWYRQSLGQGLEFLIYFQGNSAPDKSGLPSDRFSAERTGGSVSTLTIQRTQQEDSAVYLCASSFSGASGETQYFGPGTRLLVL.

This clonotype was recorded only once. This chain joins TRBV19 and TRBJ1-4, with D possibly matching TRBD1 (5 bases). This CDR3 region has 17 residues. Germline loops: CDR1 LNHDA, CDR2 SQIVND (reference sequence). The V and J ends lost 0 bases and 4 bases respectively, with 15 bases between them. The CDR3 DNA reads TGTGCCAGTAGTATAGATCTGGACGCGGGGCATAATGAAAAACTGTTTTTT. Translation gives CASSIDLDAGHNEKLFF.

This chain uses TRBV4-3 with TRBJ2-2; D call uncertain. In germline, CDR1 is LGHNA, CDR2 YSLEER. The CDR3 extends over 13 amino acids. V was clipped by 0 bases and J by 6 bases, with 5 bases between them. CDR3 region: CASSQEDSGELFF. The CDR3 DNA sequence: TGCGCCAGCAGCCAAGAAGACTCCGGGGAGCTGTTTTTT.

This chain uses TRBV6-2 or TRBV6-3 with TRBJ2-6; D uncertain. Trimming cost V 6 bases and J 2 bases, with 8 bases left between them. The CDR3 extends over 14 amino acids. Germline values: CDR1 MNHEY, CDR2 SVGEGT. CDR3 in amino acids: CASRSVPGANVLTF. The CDR3 nucleotides read TGTGCCAGCAGATCGGTCCCTGGGGCCAACGTCCTGACTTTC.